Listed below are T cell receptor beta chains from one sample, sequenced in a study of blood T cells in healthy people across ages. Each CDR3 protein gets one entry after TCRdb re-called the 5' RACE reads with MiXCR. The sample records more than 500,000 distinct CDR3 sequences, about 27% being singletons. The sample was also reused in another study, on T cells of mothers and their children.

The sample comprised blood. Receptor source: a boy aged 2-9 years in good health. CDR3s include the opening cysteine and the closing phenylalanine or tryptophan. Fields, in order: V gene, D gene, J gene, clone size, CDR3 protein, CDR3 DNA. The D gene is left open where the match is weak. A row's size may be missing; if present it is once, few, many or a size class.

>TRBV6-5|-|TRBJ1-2|-
CVVGGVGYTF
TGTGTTGTGGGGGGGGTTGGCTACACCTTC
>TRBV6-5|-|TRBJ2-1|-
CASSYTTGEEQFF
TGTGCCAGCAGTTACACGACAGGCGAAGAGCAGTTCTTC
>TRBV5-1|-|TRBJ2-1|-
CASSLNLWLGVPSYKEQFF
TGCGCCAGCAGCTTGAATTTGTGGTTGGGGGTCCCCTCCTACAAAGAGCAGTTCTTC
>TRBV15|-|TRBJ2-4|once
CATSRDSPGRGNIQYF
TGTGCCACCAGCAGAGATAGCCCCGGCAGGGGCAACATTCAGTACTTC
>TRBV20-1|-|TRBJ2-4|once
CSAPTGVAKNIQYF
TGCAGTGCTCCGACCGGAGTGGCCAAAAACATTCAGTACTTC
>TRBV27|TRBD1|TRBJ2-3|-
CASGRDRGWQDTQYF
TGTGCCAGCGGGAGGGACAGGGGTTGGCAGGATACGCAGTATTTT
>TRBV5-5|TRBD2|TRBJ2-1|few
CASSHLAGDYNEQFF
TGTGCCAGCAGCCATCTAGCGGGGGACTACAATGAGCAGTTCTTC
>TRBV27|TRBD1|TRBJ1-1|few
CASSLFGVGGSRTEAFF
TGTGCCAGCAGTTTATTTGGGGTAGGGGGCTCACGTACTGAAGCTTTCTTT
>TRBV11-2|-|TRBJ2-6|few
CASSLGLANQPYSGANVLTF
TGTGCCAGCAGCTTAGGTCTAGCGAATCAACCCTACTCTGGGGCCAACGTCCTGACTTTC
>TRBV5-4|TRBD2|TRBJ2-5|-
CASSLGLAGGEETQYF
TGTGCCAGCAGCTTGGGACTAGCGGGGGGCGAAGAGACCCAGTACTTC
>TRBV4-3|-|TRBJ2-2|-
CASSQGSGWYTGELFF
TGCGCCAGCAGCCAAGGATCAGGGTGGTACACCGGGGAGCTGTTTTTT